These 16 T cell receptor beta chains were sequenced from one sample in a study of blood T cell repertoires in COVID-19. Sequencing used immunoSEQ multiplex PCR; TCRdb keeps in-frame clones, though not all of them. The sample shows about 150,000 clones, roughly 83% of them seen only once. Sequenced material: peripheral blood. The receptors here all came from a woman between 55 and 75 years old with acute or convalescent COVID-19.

CDR3 bases: TGTGCCAGCAGTGCTACTAGCGGGGCCGATGAGCAGTTCTTC. It specifies CASSATSGADEQFF. The V call is TRBV28, the J call TRBJ2-1, with 10 nucleotides matching TRBD2. CDR3 length equals 14 residues. Losses at the gene ends were 5 bases for V and 8 bases for J; bases not matched to a gene: 6. The germline V gene has CDR1 MDHEN and CDR2 SYDVKM.

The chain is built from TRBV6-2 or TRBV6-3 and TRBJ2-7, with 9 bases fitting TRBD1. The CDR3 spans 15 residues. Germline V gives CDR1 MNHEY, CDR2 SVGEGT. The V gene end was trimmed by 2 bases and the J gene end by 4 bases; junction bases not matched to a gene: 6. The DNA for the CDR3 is TGTGCCAGCAGTTACGCGGGACAGGGTAGGTACGAGCAGTACGTC. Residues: CASSYAGQGRYEQYV.

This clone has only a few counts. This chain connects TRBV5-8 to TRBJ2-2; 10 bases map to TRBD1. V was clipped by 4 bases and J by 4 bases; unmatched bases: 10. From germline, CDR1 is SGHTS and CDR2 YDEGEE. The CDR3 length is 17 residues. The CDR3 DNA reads TGTGCCAGCAGCCAGGGACAGGGGACTCTCAGCACCGGGGAGCTGTTTTTT. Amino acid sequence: CASSQGQGTLSTGELFF.

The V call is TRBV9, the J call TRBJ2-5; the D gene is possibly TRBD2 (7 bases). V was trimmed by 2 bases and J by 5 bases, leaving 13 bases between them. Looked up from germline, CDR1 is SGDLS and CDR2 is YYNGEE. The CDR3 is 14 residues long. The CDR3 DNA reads TGTGCCAGCAGCGTTGACGGGGGGCAGGAGACCCAGTACTTC. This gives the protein CASSVDGGQETQYF.

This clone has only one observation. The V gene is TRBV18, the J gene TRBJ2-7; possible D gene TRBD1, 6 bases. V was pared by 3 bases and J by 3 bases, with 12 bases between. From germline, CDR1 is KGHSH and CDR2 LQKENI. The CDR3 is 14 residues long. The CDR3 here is CASSPGPGVYEQYF. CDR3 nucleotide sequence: TGTGCCAGCTCACCGGGACCAGGGGTCTACGAGCAGTACTTC.

CDR3 sequence: CASSENRADRRGYTF. The CDR3 region has the DNA TGCGCCAGCAGTGAGAATAGGGCCGACAGGAGGGGCTACACCTTC. The chain carries TRBV10-1 and TRBJ1-2, with D possibly matching TRBD1 (6 bases). The germline gives CDR1 WNHNN, CDR2 SYGVQD (reference sequence). CDR3 length: 15 residues. V lost 2 bases and J 8 bases, leaving 18 bases between the germline ends.

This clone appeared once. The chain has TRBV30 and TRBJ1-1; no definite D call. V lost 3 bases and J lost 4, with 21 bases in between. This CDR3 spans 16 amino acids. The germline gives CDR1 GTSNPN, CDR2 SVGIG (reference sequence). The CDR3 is CAWSDKTADFATEAFF. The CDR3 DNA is TGTGCCTGGAGCGATAAAACCGCGGATTTCGCCACTGAAGCTTTCTTT.

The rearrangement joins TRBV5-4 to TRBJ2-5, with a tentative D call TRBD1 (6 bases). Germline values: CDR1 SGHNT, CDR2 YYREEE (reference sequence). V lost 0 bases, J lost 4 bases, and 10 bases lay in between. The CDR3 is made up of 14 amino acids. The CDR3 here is CASSLARGRETQYF. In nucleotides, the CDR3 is TGTGCCAGCAGCTTGGCCAGGGGACGAGAGACCCAGTACTTC.

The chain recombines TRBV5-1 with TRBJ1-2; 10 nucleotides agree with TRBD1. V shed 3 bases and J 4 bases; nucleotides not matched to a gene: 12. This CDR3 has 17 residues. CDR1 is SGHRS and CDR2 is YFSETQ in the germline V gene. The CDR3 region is CASSSGQGGLSLYGYTF. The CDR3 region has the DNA TGCGCCAGCAGCTCAGGACAGGGGGGGCTTTCTCTCTATGGCTACACCTTC. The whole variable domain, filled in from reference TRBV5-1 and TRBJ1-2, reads KAGVTQTPRYLIKTRGQQVTLSCSPISGHRSVSWYQQTPGQGLQFLFEYFSETQRNKGNFPGRFSGRQFSNSRSEMNVSTLELGDSALYLCASSSGQGGLSLYGYTFGSGTRLTVV.

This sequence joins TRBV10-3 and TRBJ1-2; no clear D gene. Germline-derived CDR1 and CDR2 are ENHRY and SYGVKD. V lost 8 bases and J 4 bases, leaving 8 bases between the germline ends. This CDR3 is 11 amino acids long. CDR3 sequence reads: CAIQASYGYTF. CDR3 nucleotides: TGTGCCATCCAAGCTAGCTATGGCTACACCTTC.

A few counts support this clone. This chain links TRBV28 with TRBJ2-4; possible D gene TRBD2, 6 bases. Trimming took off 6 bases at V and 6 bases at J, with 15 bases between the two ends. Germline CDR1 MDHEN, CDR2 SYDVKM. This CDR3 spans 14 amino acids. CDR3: CASSLTDGGNIQYF. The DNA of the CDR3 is TGTGCCAGCAGCCTAACCGACGGGGGAAACATTCAGTACTTC.

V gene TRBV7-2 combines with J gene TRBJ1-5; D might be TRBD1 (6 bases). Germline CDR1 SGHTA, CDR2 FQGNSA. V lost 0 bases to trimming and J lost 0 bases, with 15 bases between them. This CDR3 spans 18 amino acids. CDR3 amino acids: CASSLAAGVGYSNQPQHF. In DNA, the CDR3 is TGTGCCAGCAGCTTAGCGGCAGGGGTGGGTTATAGCAATCAGCCCCAGCATTTT.

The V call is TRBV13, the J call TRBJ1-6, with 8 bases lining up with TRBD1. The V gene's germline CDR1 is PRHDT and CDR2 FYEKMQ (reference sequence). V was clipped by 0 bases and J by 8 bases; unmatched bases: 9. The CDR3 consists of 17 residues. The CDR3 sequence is CASSLGDRGAPYSPLHF. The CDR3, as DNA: TGTGCCAGCAGCTTAGGAGACAGGGGAGCCCCGTATTCACCCCTCCACTTT.

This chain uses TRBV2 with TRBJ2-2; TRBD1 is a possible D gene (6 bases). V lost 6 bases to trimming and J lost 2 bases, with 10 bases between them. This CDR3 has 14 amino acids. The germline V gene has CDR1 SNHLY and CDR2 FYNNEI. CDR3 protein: CASSGQRNTGELFF. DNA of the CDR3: TGTGCCAGCAGCGGACAGAGAAACACCGGGGAGCTGTTTTTT.

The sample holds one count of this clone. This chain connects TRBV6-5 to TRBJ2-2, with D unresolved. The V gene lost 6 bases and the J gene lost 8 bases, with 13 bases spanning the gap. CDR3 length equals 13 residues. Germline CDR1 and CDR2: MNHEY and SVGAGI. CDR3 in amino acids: CASRKAAEGELFF. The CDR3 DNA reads TGTGCCAGCAGGAAGGCGGCCGAGGGGGAGCTGTTTTTT.

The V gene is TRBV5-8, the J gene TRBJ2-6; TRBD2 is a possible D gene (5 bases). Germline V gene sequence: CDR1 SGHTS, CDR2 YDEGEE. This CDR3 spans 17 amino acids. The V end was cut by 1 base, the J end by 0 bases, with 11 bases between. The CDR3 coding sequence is TGTGCCAGCAGCTTGCGGGGAATCCACTCTGGGGCCAACGTCCTGACTTTC. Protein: CASSLRGIHSGANVLTF.